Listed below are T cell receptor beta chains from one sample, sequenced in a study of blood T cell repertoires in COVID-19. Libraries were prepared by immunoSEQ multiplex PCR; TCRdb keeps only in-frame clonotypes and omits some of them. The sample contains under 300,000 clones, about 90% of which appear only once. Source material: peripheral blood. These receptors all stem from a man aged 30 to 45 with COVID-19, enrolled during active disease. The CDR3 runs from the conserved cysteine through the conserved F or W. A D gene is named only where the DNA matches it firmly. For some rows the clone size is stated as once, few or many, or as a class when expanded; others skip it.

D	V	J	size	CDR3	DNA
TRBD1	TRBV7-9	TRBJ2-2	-	CASTSSVSTFRGSTGELFF	TGTGCCAGCACCTCCTCAGTATCTACGTTCAGGGGGAGTACCGGGGAGCTGTTTTTT
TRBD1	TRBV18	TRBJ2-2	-	CASSPGQGASGELFF	TGTGCCAGCTCCCCGGGACAGGGGGCCTCCGGGGAGCTGTTTTTT
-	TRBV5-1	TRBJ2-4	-	CASSPGFLSKNIQYF	TGCGCCAGCAGCCCAGGTTTCTTATCCAAAAACATTCAGTACTTC
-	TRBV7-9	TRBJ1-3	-	CASSLIGVDGNTIYF	TGTGCCAGCAGCTTAATAGGGGTGGATGGAAACACCATATATTTT
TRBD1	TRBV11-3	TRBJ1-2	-	CASSLAGTGGNYGYTF	TGTGCCAGCAGCTTAGCCGGGACAGGGGGCAATTATGGCTACACCTTC
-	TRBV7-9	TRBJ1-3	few	CASSLALNYGNTIYF	TGTGCCAGCAGCTTAGCGCTAAACTACGGAAACACCATATATTTT
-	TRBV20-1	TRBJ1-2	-	CSAYDTGGYTF	TGCAGTGCTTATGACACTGGGGGCTACACCTTC
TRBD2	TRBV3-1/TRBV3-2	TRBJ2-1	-	CASRHGTSTTEEQFF	TGTGCCAGCAGGCACGGGACTAGCACGACGGAGGAGCAGTTCTTC
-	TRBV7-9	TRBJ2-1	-	CASSLGAGRGTNNEQFF	TGTGCCAGCAGCTTAGGGGCTGGCCGGGGGACCAACAATGAGCAGTTCTTC
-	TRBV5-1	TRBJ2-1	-	CASSLIGQAPYNEQFF	TGCGCCAGCAGCTTGATTGGCCAGGCCCCCTACAATGAGCAGTTCTTC
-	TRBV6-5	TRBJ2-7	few	CASRGDLSSYEQYF	TGTGCCAGCAGGGGGGACTTGAGCTCCTACGAGCAGTACTTC
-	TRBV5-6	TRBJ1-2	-	CASSSTTGRTAGYTF	TGTGCCAGCAGCTCAACCACAGGGCGGACGGCTGGCTACACCTTC
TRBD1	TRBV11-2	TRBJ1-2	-	CASSPTGDDYGYTF	TGTGCCAGCAGCCCGACAGGGGATGACTATGGCTACACCTTC
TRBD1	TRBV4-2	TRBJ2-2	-	CASSQDPGQGVSGELFF	TGTGCCAGCAGCCAAGATCCCGGACAGGGGGTCTCCGGGGAGCTGTTTTTT
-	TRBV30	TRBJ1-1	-	CAWSQDGGGTTEAFF	TGTGCCTGGAGTCAAGACGGTGGAGGGACCACTGAAGCTTTCTTT
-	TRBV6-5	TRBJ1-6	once	CASRPQGSYNSPLHF	TGTGCCAGCAGGCCGCAGGGTTCCTATAATTCACCCCTCCACTTT
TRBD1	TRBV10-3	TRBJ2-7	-	CAISGRDRASYEQYF	TGTGCCATCAGTGGTCGGGACAGGGCTTCCTACGAGCAGTACTTC
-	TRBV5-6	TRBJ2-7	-	CASSSPHVVGGEQYF	TGTGCCAGCAGCTCACCCCATGTGGTAGGGGGCGAGCAGTACTTC
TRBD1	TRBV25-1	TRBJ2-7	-	CASSEWGQAGEQYF	TGTGCCAGCAGTGAATGGGGACAGGCCGGCGAGCAGTACTTC
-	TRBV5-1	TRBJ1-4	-	CASSLKGETNEKLFF	TGCGCCAGCAGCTTGAAGGGAGAAACTAATGAAAAACTGTTTTTT
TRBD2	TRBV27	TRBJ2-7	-	CASSLSSGGAYEQYF	TGTGCCAGCAGTTTAAGTAGCGGGGGGGCCTACGAGCAGTACTTC
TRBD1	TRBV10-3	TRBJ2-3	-	CAISLGQGSTDTQYF	TGTGCCATCAGCCTGGGACAGGGGAGCACAGATACGCAGTATTTT
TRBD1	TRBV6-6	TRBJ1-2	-	CASSWTGHSYTF	TGTGCCAGCAGTTGGACAGGGCACTCCTACACCTTC
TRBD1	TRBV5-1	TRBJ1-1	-	CASSLAGGGGTEAFF	TGCGCCAGCAGCTTGGCAGGGGGCGGGGGCACTGAAGCTTTCTTT
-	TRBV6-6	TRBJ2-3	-	CASLGRDTDTQYF	TGTGCCAGCTTGGGCAGGGACACAGATACGCAGTATTTT
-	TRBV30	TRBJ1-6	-	CACTRDNSPLHF	TGTGCCTGTACCAGGGATAATTCACCCCTCCACTTT
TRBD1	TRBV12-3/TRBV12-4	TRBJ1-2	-	CASIGTGSGYTF	TGTGCCAGCATCGGGACAGGGAGCGGCTACACCTTC
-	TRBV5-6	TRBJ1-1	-	CASSLWGTLNTEAFF	TGTGCCAGCAGCTTGTGGGGGACTCTTAACACTGAAGCTTTCTTT
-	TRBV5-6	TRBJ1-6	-	CASSPTRDYNSPLHF	TGTGCCAGCTCCCCCACCAGGGATTATAATTCACCCCTCCACTTT
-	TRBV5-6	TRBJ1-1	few	CASSYSPGEAFF	TGTGCCAGCAGCTACAGTCCTGGGGAAGCTTTCTTT
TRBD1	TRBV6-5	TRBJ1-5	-	CASSTTGAWQPQHF	TGTGCCAGCAGTACGACAGGGGCATGGCAGCCCCAGCATTTT
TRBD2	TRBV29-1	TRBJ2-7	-	CSADRGGEQYF	TGCAGCGCCGACCGGGGGGGCGAGCAGTACTTC
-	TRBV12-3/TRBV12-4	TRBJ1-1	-	CASSFTGAEAFF	TGTGCCAGCAGTTTTACGGGAGCTGAAGCTTTCTTT
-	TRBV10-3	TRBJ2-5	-	CAISPADSLRETQYF	TGTGCCATCAGTCCCGCGGACAGTTTACGAGAGACCCAGTACTTC
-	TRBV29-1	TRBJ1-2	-	CSVEISLRGRAGYTF	TGCAGCGTTGAAATCTCCTTGCGGGGGAGGGCAGGCTACACCTTC
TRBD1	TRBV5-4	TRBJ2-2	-	CASSLATGQAVNTGELFF	TGTGCCAGCAGCTTGGCCACTGGACAGGCGGTAAACACCGGGGAGCTGTTTTTT
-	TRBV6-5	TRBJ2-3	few	CASRVPAGDTQYF	TGTGCCAGCAGGGTTCCGGCGGGGGATACGCAGTATTTT
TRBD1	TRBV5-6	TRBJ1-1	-	CASSVDRDPTEAFF	TGTGCCAGCAGCGTGGACAGGGATCCCACTGAAGCTTTCTTT
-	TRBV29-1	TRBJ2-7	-	CSAAISRSEQYF	TGCAGCGCTGCTATCTCGCGGTCCGAGCAGTACTTC
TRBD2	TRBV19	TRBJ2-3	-	CASSPGLAGGQGTDTQYF	TGTGCCAGTAGTCCCGGACTAGCGGGGGGGCAAGGCACAGATACGCAGTATTTT
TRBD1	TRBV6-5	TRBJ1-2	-	CASSNGGGQGFGYTF	TGTGCCAGCTCAAACGGAGGGGGACAGGGGTTTGGCTACACCTTC
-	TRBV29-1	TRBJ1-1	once	CSVAFGGAVETEAFF	TGCAGCGTGGCCTTCGGAGGGGCAGTTGAGACTGAAGCTTTCTTT
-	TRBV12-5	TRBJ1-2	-	CASGLTGYNYGYTF	TGTGCTAGTGGTTTGACAGGGTACAACTATGGCTACACCTTC
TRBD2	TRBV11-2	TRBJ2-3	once	CASSFGMRGGTDTQYF	TGTGCCAGCAGCTTCGGGATGCGGGGGGGCACAGATACGCAGTATTTT